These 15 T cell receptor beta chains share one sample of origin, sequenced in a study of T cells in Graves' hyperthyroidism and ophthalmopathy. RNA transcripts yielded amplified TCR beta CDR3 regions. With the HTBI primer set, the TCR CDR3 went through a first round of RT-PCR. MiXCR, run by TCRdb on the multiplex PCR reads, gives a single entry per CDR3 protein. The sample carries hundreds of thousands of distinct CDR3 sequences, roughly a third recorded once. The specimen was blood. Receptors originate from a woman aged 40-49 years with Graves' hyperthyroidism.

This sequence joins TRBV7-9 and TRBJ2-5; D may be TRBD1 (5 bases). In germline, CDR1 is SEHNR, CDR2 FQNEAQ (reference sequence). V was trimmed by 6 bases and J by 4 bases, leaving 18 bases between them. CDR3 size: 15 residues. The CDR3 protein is CASSYGHQGGETQYF. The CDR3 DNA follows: TGTGCCAGCAGTTATGGGCATCAGGGCGGAGAGACCCAGTACTTC.

This chain's CDR3 is CASAGLSRETQYF. CDR3 DNA: TGTGCCAGCGCAGGGCTTTCACGAGAGACCCAGTACTTC. The rearrangement uses TRBV19 and TRBJ2-5; weak D call: TRBD1 (5 bases). From germline, CDR1 is LNHDA and CDR2 SQIVND (reference sequence). This CDR3 has 13 residues. V lost 9 bases, J lost 4 bases, and 15 bases lay in between.

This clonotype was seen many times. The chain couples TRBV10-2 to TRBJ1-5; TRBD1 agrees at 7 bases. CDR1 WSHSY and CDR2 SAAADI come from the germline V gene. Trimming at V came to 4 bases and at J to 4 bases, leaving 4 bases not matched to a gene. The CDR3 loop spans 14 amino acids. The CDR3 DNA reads TGCGCCAGCAGTGGGGGACAGCGAAATCAGCCCCAGCATTTT. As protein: CASSGGQRNQPQHF.

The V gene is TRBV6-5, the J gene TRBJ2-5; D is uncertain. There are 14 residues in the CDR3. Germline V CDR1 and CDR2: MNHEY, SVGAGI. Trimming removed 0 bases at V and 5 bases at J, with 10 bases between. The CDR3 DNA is TGTGCCAGCAGTTACTCGACGGCAGTTGAGACCCAGTACTTC. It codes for CASSYSTAVETQYF.

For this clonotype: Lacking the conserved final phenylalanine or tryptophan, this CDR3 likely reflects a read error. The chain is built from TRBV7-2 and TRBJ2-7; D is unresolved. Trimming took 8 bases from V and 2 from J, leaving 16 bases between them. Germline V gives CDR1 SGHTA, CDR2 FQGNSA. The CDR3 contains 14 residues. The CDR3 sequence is CASSYLDGTYEQYL. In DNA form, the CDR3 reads TGTGCCAGCTCTTACCTGGACGGCACCTACGAGCAGTACCTC.

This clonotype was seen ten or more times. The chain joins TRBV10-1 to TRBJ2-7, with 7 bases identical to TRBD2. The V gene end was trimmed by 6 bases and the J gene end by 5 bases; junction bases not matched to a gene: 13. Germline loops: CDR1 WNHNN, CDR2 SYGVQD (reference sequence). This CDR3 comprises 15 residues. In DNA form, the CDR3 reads TGCGCCAGCAGCCCGTCGGGGCGGGAGTATCACGAGCAGTACTTC. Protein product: CASSPSGREYHEQYF.

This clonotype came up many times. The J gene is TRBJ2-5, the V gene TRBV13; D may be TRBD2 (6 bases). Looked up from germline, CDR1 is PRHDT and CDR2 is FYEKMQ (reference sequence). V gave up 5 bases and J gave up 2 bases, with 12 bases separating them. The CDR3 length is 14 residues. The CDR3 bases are TGTGCCAGCAGCCCAAGACTAGATCAAGAGACCCAGTACTTC. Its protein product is CASSPRLDQETQYF.

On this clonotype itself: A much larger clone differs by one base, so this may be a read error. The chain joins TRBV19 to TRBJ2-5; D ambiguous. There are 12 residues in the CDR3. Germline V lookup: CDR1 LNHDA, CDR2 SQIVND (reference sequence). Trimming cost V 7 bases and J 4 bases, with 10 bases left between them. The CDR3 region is CASKHLPETQYF. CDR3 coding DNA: TGTGCCAGTAAGCACCTGCCAGAGACCCAGTACTTC.

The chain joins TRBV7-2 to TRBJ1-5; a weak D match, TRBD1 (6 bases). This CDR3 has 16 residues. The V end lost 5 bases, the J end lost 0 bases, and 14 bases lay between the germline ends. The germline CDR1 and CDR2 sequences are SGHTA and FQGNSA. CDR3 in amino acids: CASSGGQFYSNQPQHF. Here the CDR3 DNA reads TGTGCCAGCAGCGGTGGACAGTTCTATAGCAATCAGCCCCAGCATTTT.

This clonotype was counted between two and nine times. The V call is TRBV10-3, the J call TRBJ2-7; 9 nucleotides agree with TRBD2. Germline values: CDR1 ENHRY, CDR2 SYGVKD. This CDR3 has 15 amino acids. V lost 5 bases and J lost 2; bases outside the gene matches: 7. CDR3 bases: TGTGCCATCAGTCAGGGCGGGAGGGTCGCCTACGAGCAGTACTTC. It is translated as CAISQGGRVAYEQYF.

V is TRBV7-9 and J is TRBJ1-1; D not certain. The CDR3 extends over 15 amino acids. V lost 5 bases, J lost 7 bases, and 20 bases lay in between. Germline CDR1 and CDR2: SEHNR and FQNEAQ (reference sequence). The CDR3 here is CASSVFGVADFEAFF. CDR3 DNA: TGTGCCAGCAGCGTCTTCGGGGTCGCAGATTTTGAAGCTTTCTTT.

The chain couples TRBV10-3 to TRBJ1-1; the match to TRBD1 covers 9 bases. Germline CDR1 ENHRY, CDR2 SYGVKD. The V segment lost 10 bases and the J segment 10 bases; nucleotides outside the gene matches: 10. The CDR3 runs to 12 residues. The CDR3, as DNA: TGTGCCACTCACCGGGACAGGGAGTCAGCTTTCTTT. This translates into CATHRDRESAFF.

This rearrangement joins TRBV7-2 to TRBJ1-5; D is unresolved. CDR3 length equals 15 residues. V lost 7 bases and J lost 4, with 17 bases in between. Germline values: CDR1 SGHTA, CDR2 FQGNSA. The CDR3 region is CASIRYIQDNQPQHF. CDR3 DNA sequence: TGTGCCAGCATACGGTACATCCAGGATAATCAGCCCCAGCATTTT.

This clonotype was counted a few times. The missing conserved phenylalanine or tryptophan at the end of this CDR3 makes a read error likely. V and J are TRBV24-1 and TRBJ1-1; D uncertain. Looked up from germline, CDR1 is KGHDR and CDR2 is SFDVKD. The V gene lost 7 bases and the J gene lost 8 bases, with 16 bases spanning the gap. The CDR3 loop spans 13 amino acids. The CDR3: CATSSGRSLEAFS. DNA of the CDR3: TGTGCCACCAGCAGTGGACGGAGCCTAGAAGCTTTCTCT.

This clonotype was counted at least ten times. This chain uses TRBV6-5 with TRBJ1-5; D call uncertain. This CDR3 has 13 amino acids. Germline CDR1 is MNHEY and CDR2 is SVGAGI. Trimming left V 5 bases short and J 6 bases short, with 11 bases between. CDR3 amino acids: CASSEVAVQPQHF. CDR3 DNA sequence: TGTGCCAGCAGTGAAGTGGCCGTTCAGCCCCAGCATTTT.